This section outlines one TCR beta chain sequence together with its context. The antigen is undetermined. This table comes from immunoSEQ multiplex PCR, and its TCRdb copy is limited to in-frame clones, with some not included. The sample comprises about 88,000 clones, about 90% of which are singletons, and roughly 4.9% rests with the top ten. This sample stems from a study of T cell responses to AZD1222 COVID-19 vaccine. Study conclusions and caveats: Among vaccine-associated CD4 TCRs, coverage spanned spike, with dominance at 160-218 and 743-854.

Trimming cost V 0 bases and J 5 bases, with 20 bases left between them. From germline, CDR1 is LGHNA and CDR2 YSLEER. The CDR3 totals 18 residues. The receptor was isolated from an adult in good health. This material consisted of peripheral blood, taken on day 0 of AZD1222 vaccination. The chain has TRBV4-3 and TRBJ2-1; maybe TRBD2 (5 bases). CDR3 loop: CASSQDRVDGINDNEQFF. The CDR3 DNA sequence: TGCGCCAGCAGCCAAGATAGGGTTGACGGGATCAACGACAATGAGCAGTTCTTC.